This T cell receptor (beta chain) comes out of a study of graft-versus-host responses after intestinal transplantation. Findings and limits, study-wide: Early after transplant, HvG declines were associated with peak levels of circulating GvH clones. Researchers found GvH clones in recipient marrow, and some showed up first in ileum or blood.

Worth noting for this clone: The antigen remains undetermined.

Sequencing used immunoSEQ multiplex PCR; TCRdb keeps in-frame clones, though not all of them. The table includes 25,000 to 30,000 clones, 90% to 95% detected once. The V segment lost 1 base and the J segment 1 base; nucleotides outside the gene matches: 12. The germline CDR1 and CDR2 sequences are MGHRA and YSYEKL. This CDR3 comprises 20 residues. The chain has TRBV4-1 and TRBJ2-2; 10 bases fit TRBD2. The sequence was collected from a human patient who received an intestinal transplant, so some T cells may come from the graft donor. The specimen was PBMCs, collected around 63 days after intestinal transplant. The CDR3 region is CASSQVFWWTSGGNTGELFF. As DNA, the CDR3 is TGCGCCAGCAGCCAAGTTTTTTGGTGGACTAGCGGAGGGAACACCGGGGAGCTGTTTTTT.